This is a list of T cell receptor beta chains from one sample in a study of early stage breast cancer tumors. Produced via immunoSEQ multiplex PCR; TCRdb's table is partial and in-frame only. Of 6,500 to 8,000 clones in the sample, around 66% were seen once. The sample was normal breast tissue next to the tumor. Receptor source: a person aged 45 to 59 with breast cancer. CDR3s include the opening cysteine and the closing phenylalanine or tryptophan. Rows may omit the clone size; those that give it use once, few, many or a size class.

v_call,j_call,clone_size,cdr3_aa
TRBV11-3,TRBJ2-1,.,CASSLGEKREQFF
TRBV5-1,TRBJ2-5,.,CASSLSAGEAGETQYF
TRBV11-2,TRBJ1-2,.,CASSYGRWSSGYTF
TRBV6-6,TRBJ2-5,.,CASSYEGAQYF
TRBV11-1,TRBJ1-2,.,CASSYGTGRDGYTF
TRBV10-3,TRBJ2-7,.,CAISELGQGVHYEQYF
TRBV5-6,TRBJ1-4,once,CASSPTFSNEKLFF
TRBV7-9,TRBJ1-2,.,CASSFLTVNYGYTF
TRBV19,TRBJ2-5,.,CASSPPGQGARKSGGTQYF
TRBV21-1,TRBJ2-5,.,CASSNKDRIKEETQYF
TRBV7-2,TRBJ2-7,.,CASSLEQGVSEQYF
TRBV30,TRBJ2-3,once,CAWSGGLVTDTQYF
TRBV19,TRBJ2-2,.,CASLPTTAGTELFF
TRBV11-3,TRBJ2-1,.,CASSFSGDLYNEQFF
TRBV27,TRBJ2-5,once,CASSTLAGVETQYF
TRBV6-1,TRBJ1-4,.,CASTQGTEKLFF
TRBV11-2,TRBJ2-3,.,CASSPTGQGPDTQYF
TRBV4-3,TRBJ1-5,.,CASSQTYSNQPQHF
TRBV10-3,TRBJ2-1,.,CAISGGWDRGASNEQFF
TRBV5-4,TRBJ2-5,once,CASSLEGRNSGREETQYF
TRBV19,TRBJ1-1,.,CASSHGIWGVTEAFF
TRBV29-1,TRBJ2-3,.,CSVGTSTDTQYF
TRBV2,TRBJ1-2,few,CASSIGTANYGYTF
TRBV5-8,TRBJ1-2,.,CASSRQGWYGYTF
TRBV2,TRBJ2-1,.,CASSESGNNEQFF
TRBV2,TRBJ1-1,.,CASTGLRGRTMNTEAFF
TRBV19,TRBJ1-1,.,CASSIERGLTEAFF
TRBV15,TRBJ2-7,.,CATSRDRGPYEQYF
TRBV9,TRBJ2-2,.,CASSVGTIVTGELFF
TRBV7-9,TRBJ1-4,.,CASSRDRGRYEKLFF
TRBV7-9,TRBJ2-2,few,CASSLAGIGELFF
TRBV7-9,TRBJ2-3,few,CASSLEAGGTDTQYF
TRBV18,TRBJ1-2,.,CASSRDRDGYTF
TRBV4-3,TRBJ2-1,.,CASSPRQSSYNEQFF
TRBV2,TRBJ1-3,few,CAWRVSLSGNTIYF
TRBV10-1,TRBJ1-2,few,CASSENSNYGYTF
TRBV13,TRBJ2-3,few,CASSFRLNLESDTQYF
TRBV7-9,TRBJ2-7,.,CASSFPAKGEVSYEQYF
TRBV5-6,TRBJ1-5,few,CASSSSMNQPQHF
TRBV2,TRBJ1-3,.,CASSEGTGEGNTIYF
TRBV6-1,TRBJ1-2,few,CASNSGRYGYTF
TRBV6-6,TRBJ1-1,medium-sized,CASSTWTGVENTEAFF
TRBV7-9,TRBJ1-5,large,CASSLGGDFQPQHF
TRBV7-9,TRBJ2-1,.,CASSLADREQFF
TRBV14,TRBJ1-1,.,CASSHHYGEGRGTEAFF
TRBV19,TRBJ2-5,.,CASRTSGRWQETQYF
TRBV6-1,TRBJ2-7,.,CASSDSYEQYF
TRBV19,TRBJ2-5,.,CASSHWTDQETQYF
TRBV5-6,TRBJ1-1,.,CASSLRGTGLAWWTEAFF
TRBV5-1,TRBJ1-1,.,CASSPGQGKRNTEAFF
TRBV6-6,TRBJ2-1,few,CASSTGQQKNEQFF
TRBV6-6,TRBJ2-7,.,CASTQTATYEQYF
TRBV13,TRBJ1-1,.,CASSLRTVATEAFF
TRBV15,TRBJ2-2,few,CATSIDSTNTGELFF
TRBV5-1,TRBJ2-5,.,CASSLGGERQETQYF